One and the same sample provided the 4 T cell receptor beta chains below, sequenced in a study of cytomegalovirus exposure and HLA in healthy donors. A multiplex PCR was run with 60 Vbeta primers and 13 Jbeta primers. Here immunoSEQ multiplex PCR was the method, and the copy in TCRdb shows in-frame clones only, minus some. The table lists 150,000 to 200,000 clones, 65% to 80% of them singletons. Sample: PBMCs. Every receptor here comes from a woman between 35 and 50 years old in good health and CMV-seronegative.

This rearrangement joins TRBV29-1 to TRBJ2-1; 9 bases align to TRBD2. V shed 6 bases, J shed 4 bases, and the junction held 7 bases outside the gene matches. The CDR3 is made up of 14 amino acids. In germline, CDR1 is SQVTM, CDR2 ANQGSEA. CDR3 loop: CSVRIAGVYNEQFF. CDR3 nucleotide sequence: TGCAGCGTCCGAATAGCGGGAGTATACAATGAGCAGTTCTTC.

The chain has TRBV27 and TRBJ2-7; TRBD1 matches at 7 bases. Germline V lookup: CDR1 MNHEY, CDR2 SMNVEV (reference sequence). Losses at the gene ends were 5 bases for V and 1 base for J; bases not matched to a gene: 5. The CDR3 length is 14 residues. The CDR3 sequence is CASSRDSWSYEQYF. CDR3 DNA sequence: TGTGCCAGCAGTCGGGACAGTTGGTCCTACGAGCAGTACTTC.

The chain links TRBV6-4 to TRBJ2-7, with D perhaps TRBD1 (5 bases). The CDR3 is 14 residues long. V lost 6 bases, J lost 2 bases, and 14 bases lay in between. The germline V gene has CDR1 MRHNA and CDR2 SNTAGT. The CDR3 bases are TGTGCCAGCAGCCGGGCCGCAGGGCCCTACGAGCAGTACTTC. This translates into CASSRAAGPYEQYF.

As for this clone: At the DNA level, this CDR3 is encoded by other sequences in the same sample as well. The chain joins TRBV30 to TRBJ1-2, with 10 bases that match TRBD1. Per the germline V gene, CDR1 is GTSNPN and CDR2 is SVGIG (reference sequence). This CDR3 spans 11 amino acids. Trimming removed 8 bases from V and 7 bases from J; junction bases left unmatched: 4. The CDR3 bases are TGTGCCGGAGGGACAGGGGCTGGCTACACCTTC. It encodes CAGGTGAGYTF.